This paragraph reports one TCR beta chain. This record belongs to a study of shared clonotypes between healthy human individuals. The CDR3 consists of 13 residues. Germline CDR1 is SEHNR and CDR2 is FQNEAQ (reference sequence). V gave up 3 bases and J gave up 8 bases, with 13 bases separating them. The method was immunoSEQ multiplex PCR; TCRdb's version includes in-frame clones alone and lacks a portion of them. The table has more than 900,000 clones, around three quarters seen once. This sequence was found in a man younger than 35 in good health. Some clones in this sample may be carry-over from other donors' samples. This rearrangement joins TRBV7-9 to TRBJ1-2, with D tentatively TRBD1 (5 bases). The source material was memory CD4+ T cells from PBMCs. Described subset: CD45RA-negative fraction. As DNA, the CDR3 is TGTGCCAGCAGCTTCGAAGGGGTGAGAGGCTACACCTTC. Protein product: CASSFEGVRGYTF.